This T cell receptor (beta chain) was recorded in a study of T-cell reconstitution after alpha-beta-depleted transplantation in children. This clonotype showed up many times. This CDR3 is 13 amino acids long. Germline loops: CDR1 SEHNR, CDR2 FQNEAQ (reference sequence). V gave up 0 bases and J gave up 1 base, with 4 bases separating them. During its preparation, the TCRbeta library received unique molecular identifiers. TCRdb re-called the PCR reads with MiXCR, one entry per CDR3 protein. Found here are more than 85,000 distinct CDR3 sequences, about 9.3% of them singletons; the top ten hold roughly 8%.

The TCR originated in a human donor who donated a stem cell graft to a child with acute lymphoblastic leukemia. The chain has TRBV7-9 and TRBJ2-7, with no clear D. The sample here was PBMCs from the stem cell graft donor, taken from the stem cell graft. CDR3 bases: TGTGCCAGCAGCTTAGCGGCATCCTACGAGCAGTACTTC. Residues: CASSLAASYEQYF.